This TCR beta chain was captured by sequencing in a study of T cell responses to AZD1222 COVID-19 vaccine. Notes on the study in general: Close to half of all spike-specific TCRs reportedly target regions of the variants that are unmutated.

This clone was seen only once. What it binds is unknown. Researchers grouped second doses given at about 4 or about 12 weeks into one pool. The protocol was immunoSEQ multiplex PCR, while the TCRdb copy is restricted to in-frame clones and leaves out a portion. The table records 86,000 or so clones, just over 90% of them present only once. Trimming left V 2 bases short and J 3 bases short, with 6 bases between. This CDR3 region has 13 residues. Germline V lookup: CDR1 MRHNA, CDR2 SNTAGT. The V and J genes are TRBV6-4 and TRBJ2-3; D uncertain. The source is an adult who received the AZD1222 COVID-19 vaccine. This specimen was peripheral blood, taken 28 days after the second AZD1222 dose. The CDR3 sequence: CASSDKETDTQYF. For the CDR3, the DNA is TGTGCCAGCAGTGACAAGGAGACAGATACGCAGTATTTT.